This T cell receptor (beta chain) came from a study of vaccination effects on CD4 cells after COVID-19. For the study at large: The vaccine given was either BNT162b2 or mRNA-1273, in two doses. Whole-study findings and limits: The study enrolled few convalescent patients and sampled no early post-infection timepoints.

In regard to this clone: Its antigen remains unidentified.

The data were produced by immunoSEQ multiplex PCR, yet TCRdb's version contains in-frame clones alone and is incomplete. The sample has some 40,000 clones, around 75% seen once. Trimming cost V 1 base and J 9 bases, with 12 bases left between them. CDR1 SGHTA and CDR2 FQGNSA come from the germline V gene. The CDR3 is made up of 14 amino acids. Peptide-pool stimulation followed by sequencing identified expanded antigen-specific CD4+ clonotypes in the ViraFEST assay. Culturing for roughly 9 days preceded CD4+ T cell isolation. Sometime from March through December 2020, the person acquired a SARS-CoV-2 infection that PCR confirmed. Peptides at about 10 ug/ml and IL-2 at about 10 IU/ml were added to around 2 million PBMC per well. Cultures had half their medium replaced with IL-2 medium on days 3 and 7.

The source is a human donor who had a prior SARS-CoV-2 infection. The material sequenced was CD4+ T cells from PBMCs cultured with a peptide pool, taken before COVID-19 vaccination. V gene TRBV7-2 combines with J gene TRBJ2-2, with a tentative D call TRBD2 (5 bases). DNA of the CDR3: TGTGCCAGCAGCTTAGAGGTGGGAGCCAGGGAGCTGTTTTTT. This codes for CASSLEVGARELFF.